This entry lists 8 T cell receptor beta chains sequenced from one sample in a study of HIV-infected patients and healthy controls. TCRdb passed the 5' RACE reads through MiXCR, listing each CDR3 protein once. The sample lists some 67,000 distinct CDR3 sequences, around 17% occurring once. The sequenced sample consisted of CD4+ T cells from blood. These receptors all stem from a human donor in good health.

J is TRBJ2-3 and V is TRBV6-5; the D gene is possibly TRBD2 (6 bases). The CDR3 is made up of 17 amino acids. Germline V CDR1 and CDR2: MNHEY, SVGAGI. The V end was cut by 0 bases, the J end by 0 bases, with 13 bases between. CDR3 sequence reads: CASSYSPGRSSTDTQYF. The CDR3 DNA sequence: TGTGCCAGCAGTTACTCCCCAGGGAGGTCTAGCACAGATACGCAGTATTTT.

The J gene is TRBJ1-6, the V gene TRBV29-1; tentatively, D is TRBD1 (6 bases). The V and J ends lost 7 bases and 0 bases respectively, with 16 bases between them. This CDR3 comprises 16 residues. Germline assignment: CDR1 SQVTM and CDR2 ANQGSEA. CDR3 sequence: CSERGSGSSYNSPLHF. CDR3 sequence (DNA): TGCAGCGAGAGGGGGTCAGGGAGCTCCTATAATTCACCCCTCCACTTT. The complete variable domain, with remaining parts taken from reference TRBV29-1 and TRBJ1-6, reads SAVISQKPSRDICQRGTSLTIQCQVDSQVTMMFWYRQQPGQSLTLIATANQGSEATYESGFVIDKFPISRPNLTFSTLTVSNMSPEDSSIYLCSERGSGSSYNSPLHFGNGTRLTVT.

The genes are TRBV19 and TRBJ2-1, with D tentatively TRBD1 or TRBD2 (5 bases each). V was clipped by 9 bases and J by 0 bases, with 12 bases between them. The CDR3 totals 14 residues. Per germline, CDR1 LNHDA and CDR2 SQIVND (reference sequence). CDR3 in DNA: TGTGCCAGCTCCCCAGGGAGCTCCTACAATGAGCAGTTCTTC. The encoded protein is CASSPGSSYNEQFF.

J is TRBJ2-3 and V is TRBV5-1; D might be TRBD1 (5 bases). Germline loops: CDR1 SGHRS, CDR2 YFSETQ. CDR3 length equals 14 residues. V was cut by 4 bases and J by 5 bases, with 14 bases left in between. CDR3 loop: CASSHPQGGDTQYF. As DNA, the CDR3 is TGCGCCAGCAGCCACCCTCAGGGTGGAGATACGCAGTATTTT.

This clonotype was detected a few times. V gene TRBV5-1 combines with J gene TRBJ2-3; no clear D. Trimming cost V 2 bases and J 1 base, with 5 bases left between them. CDR3 size: 13 residues. Germline CDR1 reads SGHRS; CDR2 reads YFSETQ. The CDR3 nucleotides read TGCGCCAGCAGCTTTGGAGGCACAGATACGCAGTATTTT. It encodes CASSFGGTDTQYF.

The sample holds many counts of this clonotype. This sequence joins TRBV3-1 and TRBJ1-1; the match to TRBD1 covers 7 bases. Germline V lookup: CDR1 LGHDT, CDR2 YNNKEL (reference sequence). This CDR3 region has 15 residues. Losses at the gene ends were 0 bases for V and 11 bases for J; bases not matched to a gene: 12. CDR3 nucleotides: TGTGCCAGCAGCCAAGAACCCGGGACAGATAAGGGGGCTTTCTTT. It specifies CASSQEPGTDKGAFF.

V is TRBV29-1 and J is TRBJ1-1; D gene unclear. Germline loops: CDR1 SQVTM, CDR2 ANQGSEA. The CDR3 runs 13 residues. Trimming took off 4 bases at V and 1 base at J, with 10 bases between the two ends. The CDR3 here is CSVASTGNTEAFF. The CDR3 nucleotides read TGCAGCGTTGCTAGTACGGGGAACACTGAAGCTTTCTTT.

The sample holds many counts of this clonotype. V usage is TRBV7-2 and J usage is TRBJ2-5; no definite D call. V was trimmed by 1 base and J by 6 bases, leaving 12 bases between them. This CDR3 contains 14 residues. Germline-derived CDR1 and CDR2 are SGHTA and FQGNSA. The CDR3 nucleotides are TGTGCCAGCAGCTTAGGCGGAACTGGGAAGACCCAGTACTTC. Translated, it gives CASSLGGTGKTQYF.